A selection of T cell receptor beta chains follows, all from one sample in a study of blood T cell repertoires in COVID-19. Libraries were prepared by immunoSEQ multiplex PCR; TCRdb keeps only in-frame clonotypes and omits some of them. The data hold about 240,000 clones, with over 75% observed a single time. Material: peripheral blood. The receptors come from a young man who had recovered from COVID-19. CDR3s include the opening cysteine and the closing phenylalanine or tryptophan.

V gene	J gene	CDR3 protein
TRBV27	TRBJ2-1	CASSRLAGMNEQFF
TRBV11-2	TRBJ2-3	CASSQGLAGNTDTQYF
TRBV2	TRBJ2-1	CASRADRWGNNEQFF
TRBV5-1	TRBJ1-1	CASSHTENTEAFF
TRBV5-4	TRBJ2-5	CASSLASGGGRETQYF
TRBV24-1	TRBJ2-1	CATSDPGQSTYNEQFF
TRBV5-4	TRBJ1-3	CASSSQKTGGTGNTIYF
TRBV2	TRBJ1-2	CASSETGLYGYTF
TRBV19	TRBJ2-3	CASTGGAGTPADTQYF
TRBV3-1/TRBV3-2	TRBJ2-5	CASSQPGLARETQYF
TRBV19	TRBJ2-5	CASSVLGDRVKETQYF
TRBV5-1	TRBJ1-2	CASSLEGTRNYGYTF
TRBV14	TRBJ1-2	CASSRDRGYGYTF
TRBV3-1/TRBV3-2	TRBJ1-3	CASRESGGNTIYF
TRBV7-2	TRBJ1-6	CASSLSGQTYNSPLHF
TRBV3-1/TRBV3-2	TRBJ1-2	CASSPSRQTNYGYTF
TRBV10-3	TRBJ1-5	CAISEAQGGQPQHF